These 4 T cell receptor beta chains share one sample of origin, sequenced in a study of radiotherapy plus CTLA-4 blockade in lung cancer. Libraries were prepared by immunoSEQ multiplex PCR; TCRdb keeps only in-frame clonotypes and omits some of them. The sample records 32,000 or so clones, roughly 79% being singletons. The sequencing used peripheral blood, collected from a patient treated with radiotherapy plus ipilimumab. All receptors come from a human donor with non-small cell lung cancer that progressed on radiotherapy plus ipilimumab.

This clone has a handful of counts. The chain combines TRBV5-1 with TRBJ2-3; TRBD1 might be the D (6 bases). V was shortened by 2 bases and J by 0 bases, with 13 bases between the two germline ends. The germline V gene encodes CDR1 SGHRS and CDR2 YFSETQ. The CDR3 is 16 amino acids. The CDR3, as DNA: TGCGCCAGCAGCTTACAGGGAAGAACTAGCACAGATACGCAGTATTTT. It encodes CASSLQGRTSTDTQYF.

The V call is TRBV6-5, the J call TRBJ2-3; 7 positions agree with TRBD2. CDR1 is MNHEY and CDR2 is SVGAGI in the germline V gene. V was clipped by 4 bases and J by 3 bases; unmatched bases: 4. This CDR3 comprises 14 residues. In DNA form, the CDR3 reads TGTGCCAGCAGTTCCTGGGGGGGAACAGATACGCAGTATTTT. The encoded protein is CASSSWGGTDTQYF.

The V call is TRBV9, the J call TRBJ1-4; D might be TRBD1 (6 bases). Trimming took 4 bases from V and 3 from J, leaving 13 bases between them. The CDR3 covers 15 residues. Germline V gene data show CDR1 as SGDLS and CDR2 as YYNGEE. The CDR3 reads CASSPWKGANEKLFF. The CDR3 DNA follows: TGTGCCAGCAGCCCATGGAAGGGGGCTAATGAAAAACTGTTTTTT.

The V call is TRBV5-1, the J call TRBJ1-5; the D is unclear. V shed 0 bases and J shed 4 bases, with 8 bases lying between them. Germline V lookup: CDR1 SGHRS, CDR2 YFSETQ. CDR3 length equals 14 residues. CDR3 coding DNA: TGCGCCAGCAGCTTGGGGGCTACTAATCAGCCCCAGCATTTT. Residues: CASSLGATNQPQHF.